The entry below describes one T cell receptor beta chain. The sample originates from a study of CD8 T cells in ankylosing spondylitis. A quantitative 5'-RACE method, one with molecular barcodes, was used to make TCR beta libraries. One entry per CDR3 protein, called by TCRdb with MiXCR from the 5' RACE reads. The table has about 160,000 distinct CDR3 sequences, more than 40% seen once. This CDR3 region has 16 residues. V was pared by 4 bases and J by 0 bases, with 16 bases between. Germline assignment: CDR1 SGHTA and CDR2 FQGNSA. Sample: synovial fluid, either unsorted or a sorted T cell fraction (not recorded which). This TCR came from a male donor with ankylosing spondylitis. The chain carries TRBV7-2 and TRBJ2-7; no reliable D call. The CDR3 spells CASSSDTLLLSYEQYF. The CDR3 region has the DNA TGTGCCAGCAGCTCCGACACACTCCTACTCTCCTACGAGCAGTACTTC.